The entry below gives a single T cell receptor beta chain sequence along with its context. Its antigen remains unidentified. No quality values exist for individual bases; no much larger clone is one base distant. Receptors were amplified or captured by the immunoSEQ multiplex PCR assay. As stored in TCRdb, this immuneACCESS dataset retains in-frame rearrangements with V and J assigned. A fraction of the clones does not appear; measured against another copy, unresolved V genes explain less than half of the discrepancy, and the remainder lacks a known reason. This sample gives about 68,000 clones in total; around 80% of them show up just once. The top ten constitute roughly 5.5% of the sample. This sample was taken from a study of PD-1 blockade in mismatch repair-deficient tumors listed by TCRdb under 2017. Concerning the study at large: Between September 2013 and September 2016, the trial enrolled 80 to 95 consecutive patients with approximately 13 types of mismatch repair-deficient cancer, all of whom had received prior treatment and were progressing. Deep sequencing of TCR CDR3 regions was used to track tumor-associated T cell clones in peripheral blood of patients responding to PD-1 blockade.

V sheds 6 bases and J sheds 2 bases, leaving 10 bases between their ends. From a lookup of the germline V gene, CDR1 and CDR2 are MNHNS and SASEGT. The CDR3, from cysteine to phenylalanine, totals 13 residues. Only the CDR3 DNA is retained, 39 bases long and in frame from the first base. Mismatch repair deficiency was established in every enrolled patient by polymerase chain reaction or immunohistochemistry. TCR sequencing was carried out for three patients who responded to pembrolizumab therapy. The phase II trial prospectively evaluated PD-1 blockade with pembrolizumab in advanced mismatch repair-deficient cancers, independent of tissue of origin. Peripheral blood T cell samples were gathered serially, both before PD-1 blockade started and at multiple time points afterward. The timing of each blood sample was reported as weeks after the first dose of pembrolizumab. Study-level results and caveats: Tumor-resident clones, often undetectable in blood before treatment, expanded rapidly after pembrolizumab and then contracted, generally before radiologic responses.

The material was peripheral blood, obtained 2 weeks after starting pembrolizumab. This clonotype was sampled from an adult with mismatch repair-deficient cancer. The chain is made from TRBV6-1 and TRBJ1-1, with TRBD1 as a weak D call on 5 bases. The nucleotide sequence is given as TGTGCCAGCAGGCCCCGGGACAACACTGAAGCTTTCTTT. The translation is CASRPRDNTEAFF.